Listed below are T cell receptor beta chains from one sample, sequenced in a study of control samples from healthy donors and cancer patients. The repertoire was sequenced with immunoSEQ multiplex PCR; TCRdb's copy has only in-frame clones and lacks some. The sample shows 40,000 to 60,000 clones, about 90% of them seen only once. Material: PBMCs. All receptors derive from a man aged 45 to 65 with head and neck cancer. Both conserved end residues are part of each CDR3. The D gene is left open where the match is weak. A row's size may be missing; if present it is once, few, many or a size class.

size	D	V	J	CDR3	DNA
NA	TRBD2	TRBV6-5	TRBJ2-5	CASTIGGAQETQYF	TGTGCCAGCACCATCGGGGGGGCTCAAGAGACCCAGTACTTC
NA	NA	TRBV19	TRBJ2-7	CASTRTGRAHEQYF	TGTGCCAGTACCCGGACAGGGAGGGCCCACGAGCAGTACTTC
NA	TRBD2	TRBV3-1/TRBV3-2	TRBJ2-3	CASSQDGLAGGPGGTQYF	TGTGCCAGCAGCCAAGATGGACTAGCGGGAGGCCCAGGCGGTACGCAGTATTTT
few	NA	TRBV30	TRBJ1-6	CAWSAGNNSPLHF	TGTGCCTGGAGTGCAGGGAATAATTCACCCCTCCACTTT
NA	NA	TRBV7-3	TRBJ2-1	CASGMNNEQFF	TGTGCCAGCGGGATGAACAATGAGCAGTTCTTC
NA	TRBD2	TRBV11-1	TRBJ2-1	CASSRTSKNEQFF	TGTGCCAGCAGCCGGACTAGCAAAAATGAGCAGTTCTTC
NA	NA	TRBV6-6	TRBJ1-1	CASIQQIEAFF	TGTGCCAGCATTCAACAGATAGAAGCTTTCTTT
NA	TRBD1	TRBV9	TRBJ2-7	CASSVGDSYEQYF	TGTGCCAGCAGCGTAGGGGACAGCTACGAGCAGTACTTC
NA	NA	TRBV7-9	TRBJ2-2	CASSPQGYTGELFF	TGTGCCAGCAGCCCACAGGGATACACCGGGGAGCTGTTTTTT
NA	TRBD2	TRBV5-4	TRBJ2-5	CASSWGRTSGGGETQYF	TGTGCCAGCAGCTGGGGAAGGACTAGCGGGGGAGGAGAGACCCAGTACTTC
once	NA	TRBV10-3	TRBJ1-2	CAIKGDLYGYTF	TGTGCCATCAAAGGTGACTTGTATGGCTACACCTTC
NA	NA	TRBV5-1	TRBJ2-3	CASSLDGLTDTQYF	TGCGCCAGCAGCTTGGATGGCTTAACAGATACGCAGTATTTT
once	NA	TRBV10-3	TRBJ2-5	CAISDQGLETQYF	TGTGCCATCAGTGATCAAGGGTTAGAGACCCAGTACTTC